The 4 T cell receptor beta chains in this list originate from one sample, sequenced in a study of Ad26.COV2.S vaccination and SARS-CoV-2 variants. As to treatment: roughly 18 received Ad26.COV2.S at low or high dose, single or two shots; roughly five received placebo; per-sample allocation not given. Collection of the samples took place on day 63 after the first injection of vaccine or placebo. Some clones are missing from TCRdb's copy, which holds only in-frame ones; the method was immunoSEQ multiplex PCR. The sample has roughly 380,000 clones, roughly 85% seen once; the top ten hold about 3.3%. The source was peripheral blood, collected in a trial of Ad26.COV2.S vaccine versus placebo. The receptors derive from a person between 18 and 59 years old who received the Ad26.COV2.S COVID-19 vaccine or a placebo.

This clone was picked up a small number of times. This rearrangement joins TRBV30 to TRBJ2-1; 7 bases map to TRBD1. In germline, CDR1 is GTSNPN, CDR2 SVGIG (reference sequence). CDR3 length equals 13 residues. Trimming removed 1 base from V and 10 bases from J; junction bases left unmatched: 7. The DNA for the CDR3 is TGTGCCTGGAGTGCTTATCTAGGGGGCGAGCAGTTCTTC. It translates to CAWSAYLGGEQFF.

This clone has only one observation. The chain is built from TRBV5-1 and TRBJ2-7; unclear D gene. This CDR3 region has 12 residues. The germline V gene encodes CDR1 SGHRS and CDR2 YFSETQ. Trimming shortened V by 6 bases and J by 2 bases, and 9 bases separated the two germline ends. Written as DNA, the CDR3 is TGCGCCAGCAAGGCATCAACCTACGAGCAGTACTTC. It encodes CASKASTYEQYF.

The sample holds one count of this clone. Other DNA sequences in the same sample also yield this CDR3. The V and J genes are TRBV18 and TRBJ1-1, with TRBD1 as a possible D gene (6 bases). Germline loops: CDR1 KGHSH, CDR2 LQKENI. The CDR3 covers 14 residues. Trimming cost V 3 bases and J 1 base, with 9 bases left between them. The DNA of the CDR3 is TGTGCCAGCTCACCTGGACAGTCGAACACTGAAGCTTTCTTT. Protein: CASSPGQSNTEAFF.

The V gene is TRBV5-1, the J gene TRBJ2-7; the D call may be TRBD1 or TRBD2 (5 bases each). Trimming stripped 4 bases from V and 2 bases from J, with 16 bases between. Germline V gene lookup returns CDR1 SGHRS and CDR2 YFSETQ. CDR3 length equals 15 residues. CDR3 sequence reads: CASSGSQGFPYEQYF. Here the CDR3 DNA reads TGCGCCAGCAGCGGGAGTCAGGGTTTTCCCTACGAGCAGTACTTC.